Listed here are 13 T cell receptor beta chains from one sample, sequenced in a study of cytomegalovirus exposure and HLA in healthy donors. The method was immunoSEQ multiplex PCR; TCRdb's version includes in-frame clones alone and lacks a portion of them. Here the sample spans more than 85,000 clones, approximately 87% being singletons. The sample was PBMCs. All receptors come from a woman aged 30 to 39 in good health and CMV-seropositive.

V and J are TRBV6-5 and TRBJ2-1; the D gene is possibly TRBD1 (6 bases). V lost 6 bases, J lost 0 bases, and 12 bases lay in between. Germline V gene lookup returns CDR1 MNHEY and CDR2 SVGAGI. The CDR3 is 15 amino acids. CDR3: CASRSLGASYNEQFF. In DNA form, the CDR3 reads TGTGCCAGCAGGTCTTTGGGGGCCTCCTACAATGAGCAGTTCTTC.

Here the CDR3 reads CASSTYRGDYEQYF. In DNA form, the CDR3 reads TGTGCCAGCAGCACCTACAGGGGCGACTACGAGCAGTACTTC. The V and J genes are TRBV5-4 and TRBJ2-7; 7 bases match TRBD1. The CDR3 has 14 residues. Germline CDR1 reads SGHNT; CDR2 reads YYREEE (reference sequence). The V gene end was trimmed by 4 bases and the J gene end by 3 bases; junction bases not matched to a gene: 7.

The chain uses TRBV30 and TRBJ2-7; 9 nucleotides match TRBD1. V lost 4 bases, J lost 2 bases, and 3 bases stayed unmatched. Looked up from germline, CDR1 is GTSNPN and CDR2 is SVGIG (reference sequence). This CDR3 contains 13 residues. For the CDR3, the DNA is TGTGCCTGGACTGACAGGGGGACCTACGAGCAGTACTTC. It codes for CAWTDRGTYEQYF. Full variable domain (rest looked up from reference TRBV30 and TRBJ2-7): SQTIHQWPATLVQPVGSPLSLECTVEGTSNPNLYWYRQAAGRGLQLLFYSVGIGQISSEVPQNLSASRPQDRQFILSSKKLLLSDSGFYLCAWTDRGTYEQYFGPGTRLTVT.

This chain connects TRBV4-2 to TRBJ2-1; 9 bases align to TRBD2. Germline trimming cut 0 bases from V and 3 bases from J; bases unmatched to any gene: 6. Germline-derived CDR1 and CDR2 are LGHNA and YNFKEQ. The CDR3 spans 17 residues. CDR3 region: CASSQEPAGGGYNEQFF. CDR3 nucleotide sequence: TGTGCCAGCAGCCAAGAGCCAGCGGGAGGAGGCTACAATGAGCAGTTCTTC.

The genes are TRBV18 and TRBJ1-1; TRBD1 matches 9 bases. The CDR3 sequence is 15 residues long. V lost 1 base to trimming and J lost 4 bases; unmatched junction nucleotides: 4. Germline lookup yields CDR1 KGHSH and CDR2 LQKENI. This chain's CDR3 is CASSPRDRVITEAFF. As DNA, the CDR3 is TGTGCCAGCTCACCACGGGACAGGGTTATCACTGAAGCTTTCTTT.

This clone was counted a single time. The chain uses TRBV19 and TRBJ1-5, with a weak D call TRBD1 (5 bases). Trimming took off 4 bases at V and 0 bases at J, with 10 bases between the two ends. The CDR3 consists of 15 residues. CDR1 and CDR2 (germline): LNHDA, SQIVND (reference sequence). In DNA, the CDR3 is TGTGCCAGTAGTAGACAGACTTATAGCAATCAGCCCCAGCATTTT. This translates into CASSRQTYSNQPQHF.

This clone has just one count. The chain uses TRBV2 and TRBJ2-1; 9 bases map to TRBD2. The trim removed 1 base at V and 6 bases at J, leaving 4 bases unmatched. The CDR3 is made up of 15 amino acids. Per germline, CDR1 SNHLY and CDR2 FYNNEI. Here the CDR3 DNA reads TGTGCCAGCAGTGAAGGTCTAGCGGGGAGCAATGAGCAGTTCTTC. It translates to CASSEGLAGSNEQFF.

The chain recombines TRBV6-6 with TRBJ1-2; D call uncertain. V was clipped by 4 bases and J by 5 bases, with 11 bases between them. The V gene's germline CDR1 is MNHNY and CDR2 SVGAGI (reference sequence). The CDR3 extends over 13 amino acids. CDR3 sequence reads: CASSLSGQYGYTF. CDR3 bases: TGTGCCAGCAGTTTGAGCGGGCAATATGGCTACACCTTC.

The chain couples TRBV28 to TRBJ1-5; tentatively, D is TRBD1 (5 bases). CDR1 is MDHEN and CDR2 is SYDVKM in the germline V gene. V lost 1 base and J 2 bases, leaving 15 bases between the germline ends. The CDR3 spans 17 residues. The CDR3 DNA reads TGTGCCAGCAGTTTATCCGCCTCCGGGGGGGGCAATCAGCCCCAGCATTTT. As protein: CASSLSASGGGNQPQHF.

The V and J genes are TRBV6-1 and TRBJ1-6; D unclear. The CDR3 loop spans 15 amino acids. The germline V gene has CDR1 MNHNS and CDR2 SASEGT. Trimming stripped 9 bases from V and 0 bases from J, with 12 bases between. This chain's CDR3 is CASTSESSYNSPLHF. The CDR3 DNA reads TGTGCCAGTACCTCCGAGAGCTCCTATAATTCACCCCTCCACTTT.

The chain's CDR3 is CASSPRNQPQHF. The CDR3 nucleotides are TGTGCCAGCAGTCCCAGGAATCAGCCCCAGCATTTT. The chain is built from TRBV6-6 and TRBJ1-5; D gene ambiguous. V was trimmed by 5 bases and J by 4 bases, leaving 6 bases between them. The V gene's germline CDR1 is MNHNY and CDR2 SVGAGI (reference sequence). The length of the CDR3 is 12 residues.

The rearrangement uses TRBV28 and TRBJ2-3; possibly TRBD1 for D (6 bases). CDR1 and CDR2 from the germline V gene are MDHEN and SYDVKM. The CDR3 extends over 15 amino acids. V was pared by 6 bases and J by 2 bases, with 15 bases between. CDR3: CASSRGRDLTDTQYF. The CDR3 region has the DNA TGTGCCAGCAGCAGGGGACGGGATCTCACAGATACGCAGTATTTT.

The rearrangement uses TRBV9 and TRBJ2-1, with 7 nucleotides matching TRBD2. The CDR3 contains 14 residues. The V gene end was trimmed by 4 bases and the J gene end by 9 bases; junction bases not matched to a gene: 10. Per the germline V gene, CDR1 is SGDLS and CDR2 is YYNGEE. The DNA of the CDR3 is TGTGCCAGCAGCCGACCTGGACTAGTTGTTGAGCAGTTCTTC. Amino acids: CASSRPGLVVEQFF.